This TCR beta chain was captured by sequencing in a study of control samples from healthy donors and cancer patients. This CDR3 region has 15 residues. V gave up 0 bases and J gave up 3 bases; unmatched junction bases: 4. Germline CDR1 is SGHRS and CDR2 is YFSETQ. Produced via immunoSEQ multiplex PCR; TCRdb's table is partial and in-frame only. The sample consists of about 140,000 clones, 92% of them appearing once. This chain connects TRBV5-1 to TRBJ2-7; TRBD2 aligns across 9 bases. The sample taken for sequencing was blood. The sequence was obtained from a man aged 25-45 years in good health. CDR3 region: CASSLVVAGDYEQYF. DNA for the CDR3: TGCGCCAGCAGCTTGGTAGTAGCGGGAGACTACGAGCAGTACTTC.